Each of the 3 T cell receptor beta chains below was sequenced from the same sample in a study of T cell responses to AZD1222 COVID-19 vaccine. The method was immunoSEQ multiplex PCR; TCRdb's version includes in-frame clones alone and lacks a portion of them. The sample shows 89,000 or so clones, 86% of them seen only once. Here the sequenced sample was peripheral blood, taken 28 days after the second AZD1222 dose. The source of these receptors is an adult who received the AZD1222 COVID-19 vaccine.

On this clone: In the same sample, other DNA sequences code for this CDR3. The gene calls are TRBV6-5 and TRBJ2-7; tentative D call: TRBD1 (5 bases). The ends were cut back, 5 bases at V and 4 bases at J, with 15 bases in the middle. Per germline, CDR1 MNHEY and CDR2 SVGAGI. The CDR3 is made up of 14 amino acids. In DNA form, the CDR3 reads TGTGCCAGCAGTCTGGAAAGGGGTTCATACGAGCAGTACTTC. This encodes CASSLERGSYEQYF.

The chain uses TRBV30 and TRBJ2-6; TRBD1 might be the D (5 bases). The ends were cut back, 4 bases at V and 0 bases at J, with 19 bases in the middle. Germline-derived CDR1 and CDR2 are GTSNPN and SVGIG (reference sequence). The CDR3 is 18 residues long. The CDR3 nucleotides read TGTGCCTGGACAGGGTTTCAAGACTTCTCCTCTGGGGCCAACGTCCTGACTTTC. Amino acids: CAWTGFQDFSSGANVLTF.

J is TRBJ2-2 and V is TRBV18; 8 bases agree with TRBD1. Germline V CDR1 and CDR2: KGHSH, LQKENI. The CDR3 sequence is 15 residues long. Trimming at V came to 6 bases and at J to 2 bases, leaving 5 bases not matched to a gene. The CDR3, as DNA: TGTGCCAGCTCCCTGACAGGGGCAAACACCGGGGAGCTGTTTTTT. Its translation: CASSLTGANTGELFF.